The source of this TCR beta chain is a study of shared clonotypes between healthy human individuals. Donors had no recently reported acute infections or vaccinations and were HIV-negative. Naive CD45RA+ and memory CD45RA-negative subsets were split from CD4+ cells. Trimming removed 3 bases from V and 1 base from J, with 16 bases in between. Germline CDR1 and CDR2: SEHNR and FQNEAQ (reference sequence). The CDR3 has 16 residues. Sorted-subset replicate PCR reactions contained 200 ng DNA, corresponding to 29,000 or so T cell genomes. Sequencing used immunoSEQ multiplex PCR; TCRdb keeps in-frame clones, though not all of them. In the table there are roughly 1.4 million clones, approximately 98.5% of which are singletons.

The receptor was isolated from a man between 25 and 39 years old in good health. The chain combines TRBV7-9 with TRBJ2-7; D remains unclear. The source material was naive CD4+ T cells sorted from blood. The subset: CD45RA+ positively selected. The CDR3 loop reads CASSLVRLLPSYEQYF. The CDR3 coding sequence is TGTGCCAGCAGCTTGGTTCGACTTCTTCCTTCCTACGAGCAGTACTTC.